Listed below are T cell receptor beta chains from one sample, sequenced in a study of blood T cell repertoires in COVID-19. Using immunoSEQ multiplex PCR, the repertoire was profiled, and TCRdb retains in-frame clones only, with some absent. Here the sample spans tens of thousands of clones, roughly 73% being singletons. Input material: peripheral blood. The receptor source for this set is a human donor in a cohort sampled during active COVID-19. The CDR3 runs from the conserved cysteine through the conserved F or W. The D gene is left open where the match is weak. Some rows mark clone size as missing; the rest say once, few, many or name a class of expanded clone.

D gene	V gene	clone size	J gene	CDR3 DNA	CDR3 protein
TRBD2	TRBV7-6	NA	TRBJ2-7	TGTGCCAGCAGCTTAGGGGGACTACTAGCGGGGGCCTACGAGCAGTACTTC	CASSLGGLLAGAYEQYF
NA	TRBV3-1/TRBV3-2	few	TRBJ1-5	TGTGCCAGTACCAGCCACCCCGGGGAACAGCCCCAGCATTTT	CASTSHPGEQPQHF
TRBD2	TRBV5-1	NA	TRBJ2-7	TGCGCCAGCAGCTTGTACCCCCTGACTAGCGGGGGCGAGTTCTACGAGCAGTACTTC	CASSLYPLTSGGEFYEQYF
NA	TRBV11-1	NA	TRBJ2-6	TGTGCCAGCAGAAATACAGGCTCTGGGGCCAACGTCCTGACTTTC	CASRNTGSGANVLTF
NA	TRBV10-2	NA	TRBJ2-1	TGCGCCAGCAGTGGAGTGGGGCCGGAGCAGTTCTTC	CASSGVGPEQFF
NA	TRBV20-1	NA	TRBJ2-1	TGCAGTGCTAGTCGGGGTCGTGAGCAGTTCTTC	CSASRGREQFF
NA	TRBV2	NA	TRBJ1-2	TGTGCCAGCAGGAGGATTTCGACAGCCAATAACTATGGCTACACCTTC	CASRRISTANNYGYTF
NA	TRBV6-2/TRBV6-3	NA	TRBJ1-1	TGTGCCAGCAGCCTCGGGTCCTTTTACACTGAAGCTTTCTTT	CASSLGSFYTEAFF
NA	TRBV12-3/TRBV12-4	few	TRBJ1-5	TGTGCCAGCAGTTTGGGGAGCATTCAGCCCCAGCATTTT	CASSLGSIQPQHF
NA	TRBV16	NA	TRBJ1-5	TGTGCCAGCAGTCACAGAGATAGCAATCAGCCCCAGCATTTT	CASSHRDSNQPQHF
NA	TRBV19	few	TRBJ1-5	TGTGCCAGTACGCTCAGCGGGGCCGGTCAGCCCCAGCATTTT	CASTLSGAGQPQHF
NA	TRBV6-5	NA	TRBJ1-3	TGTGCCAGCTCCAATCCCGGTGGAAACACCATATATTTT	CASSNPGGNTIYF
TRBD1	TRBV6-5	NA	TRBJ1-2	TGTGCCAGCAGGCTACAGGGGGTTAGTGGCTACACCTTC	CASRLQGVSGYTF
NA	TRBV5-4	NA	TRBJ2-5	TGTGCCAGCAGCTTGATTTCGGCAGGTCAAGAGACCCAGTACTTC	CASSLISAGQETQYF
TRBD2	TRBV7-9	NA	TRBJ2-7	TGTGCCAGCAGTCCCGGGACTAGCGGCTCCTACGAGCAGTACTTC	CASSPGTSGSYEQYF
NA	TRBV3-1/TRBV3-2	NA	TRBJ2-7	TGTGCCAGCAGCTCCGCCTACGAGCAGTACTTC	CASSSAYEQYF
NA	TRBV2	few	TRBJ2-2	TGTGCCAGCACAGACAGGCCCGGGGAGCTGTTTTTT	CASTDRPGELFF
TRBD1	TRBV6-1	once	TRBJ1-6	TGTGCCAGCAGTGAGATCGGACAGGGCAATTCACCCCTCCACTTT	CASSEIGQGNSPLHF
NA	TRBV20-1	NA	TRBJ1-1	TGCAGTGCAGGCGGTAACACTGAAGCTTTCTTT	CSAGGNTEAFF
NA	TRBV5-6	NA	TRBJ1-6	TGTGCCAGCAGCTTGGTAGGCGGGAGCTCCTATAATTCACCCCTCCACTTT	CASSLVGGSSYNSPLHF
TRBD2	TRBV5-1	NA	TRBJ2-5	TGCGCCAGCAGCTTTGGTATAGCGGGGGAAGAGACCCAGTACTTC	CASSFGIAGEETQYF
TRBD1	TRBV7-9	few	TRBJ1-4	TGTGCCAGCAGCTTAGACAGGGGGAATGAAAAACTGTTTTTT	CASSLDRGNEKLFF
NA	TRBV2	NA	TRBJ1-5	TGTGCCAGCAACAGGGTCAATCAGCCCCAGCATTTT	CASNRVNQPQHF
NA	TRBV6-1	NA	TRBJ2-3	TGTGCCAGCAGTGAATTGGCATCTTCTAGCACAGATACGCAGTATTTT	CASSELASSSTDTQYF
TRBD1	TRBV5-4	NA	TRBJ2-7	TGTGCCAGCAGCTCGCGGGACAGGGAGGTCGAGCAGTACTTC	CASSSRDREVEQYF
NA	TRBV30	NA	TRBJ1-6	TGTGCCTGGACCAGAACCTCCTATAATTCACCCCTCCACTTT	CAWTRTSYNSPLHF
NA	TRBV6-5	NA	TRBJ2-7	TGTGCCAGCACCCAAAGGGAGTACGAGCAGTACTTC	CASTQREYEQYF
TRBD1	TRBV7-9	NA	TRBJ1-2	TGTGCCAGCAGCTTGCTCGGGACAGGGGCGCAGGACTATGGCTACACCTTC	CASSLLGTGAQDYGYTF
NA	TRBV18	NA	TRBJ2-7	TGTGCCAGCTCAGCGGCCACGATCAACTACGAGCAGTACTTC	CASSAATINYEQYF
NA	TRBV6-1	NA	TRBJ1-2	TGTGCCAGCAGTGACAATTCTGCAGGGAACTATGGCTACACCTTC	CASSDNSAGNYGYTF
NA	TRBV18	NA	TRBJ1-5	TGTGCCAGCTCAGTTTCAGGGGGCAATCAGCCCCAGCATTTT	CASSVSGGNQPQHF
NA	TRBV5-1	NA	TRBJ2-3	TGCGCCAGCAGCTTGGGGGCCAAGGGCACAGATACGCAGTATTTT	CASSLGAKGTDTQYF
NA	TRBV19	NA	TRBJ2-4	TGTGCCAGTAGTCCCCGGACAGCCCTTGGGACCAAAAACATTCAGTACTTC	CASSPRTALGTKNIQYF
TRBD1	TRBV4-3	NA	TRBJ1-4	TGCGCCAGCAGCCAAGACCCTACCGGGACAGCTAATGAAAAACTGTTTTTT	CASSQDPTGTANEKLFF
NA	TRBV7-2	NA	TRBJ2-1	TGTGCCAGCAGGCCGGGGGGCTCGAACAATGAGCAGTTCTTC	CASRPGGSNNEQFF
NA	TRBV4-1	few	TRBJ2-7	TGCGCCAGCAGCCAAGTTCCGGACAGTGTATTGGAGCAGTACTTC	CASSQVPDSVLEQYF
NA	TRBV21-1	NA	TRBJ2-7	TGTGCCAGCAGCAAAGAAGGCAGGGACACCTACGAGCAGTACTTC	CASSKEGRDTYEQYF
NA	TRBV5-1	once	TRBJ1-1	TGCGCCAGCAGCTTGTCCGGGGTCGACACTGAAGCTTTCTTT	CASSLSGVDTEAFF
TRBD2	TRBV20-1	NA	TRBJ2-7	TGCAGTGCTAGTTCGAGACTAGCGGGGTACGAGCAGTACTTC	CSASSRLAGYEQYF
NA	TRBV5-6	few	TRBJ1-6	TGTGCCAGCAGCTCGACATTTTCACCCCTCCACTTT	CASSSTFSPLHF
NA	TRBV7-9	NA	TRBJ2-5	TGTGCCAGCAGTCAAAACAGGGCCCTTGGAGAGACCCAGTACTTC	CASSQNRALGETQYF
TRBD1	TRBV5-4	NA	TRBJ1-2	TGTGCCAGCAGCTTGGGTACAGGGGGCAGGTATGGCTACACCTTC	CASSLGTGGRYGYTF
NA	TRBV20-1	NA	TRBJ2-7	TGCAGTGCTCCTCAGGGGAACGAGCAGTACTTC	CSAPQGNEQYF
TRBD2	TRBV9	once	TRBJ2-5	TGTGCCAGCGGGCAAGCGGGGGGCCAAGAGACCCAGTACTTC	CASGQAGGQETQYF
NA	TRBV6-2/TRBV6-3	NA	TRBJ2-5	TGTGCCAGCAGTTACTCGAGGGAGTACCAAGAGACCCAGTACTTC	CASSYSREYQETQYF
TRBD1	TRBV6-5	once	TRBJ2-1	TGTGCCAGCAGACTGCAGGGGGCCTACAATGAGCAGTTCTTC	CASRLQGAYNEQFF
NA	TRBV7-8	NA	TRBJ1-3	TGTGCCAGCAGCTCGGAAGGACTGAGCTCTGGAAACACCATATATTTT	CASSSEGLSSGNTIYF
NA	TRBV5-1	NA	TRBJ1-3	TGCGCCAGCAGCTCCAGGCCGAGCTCTGGAAACACCATATATTTT	CASSSRPSSGNTIYF
NA	TRBV7-9	few	TRBJ1-1	TGTGCCAGCAGCCCCTGGGAGTTAAACACTGAAGCTTTCTTT	CASSPWELNTEAFF
NA	TRBV18	NA	TRBJ1-3	TGTGCCAGCTCACCTAGTCACCCTGGAAACACCATATATTTT	CASSPSHPGNTIYF
NA	TRBV7-2	NA	TRBJ2-5	TGTGCCAGCAGCCGATTCAGGGAAGAGACCCAGTACTTC	CASSRFREETQYF
NA	TRBV28	NA	TRBJ2-7	TGTGCCAGCAGTTTGGGGGGGCGGGACGAGCAGTACTTC	CASSLGGRDEQYF
NA	TRBV5-1	NA	TRBJ1-3	TGCGCCAGCAGCGTGACGGAGGGAAACACCATATATTTT	CASSVTEGNTIYF
NA	TRBV2	NA	TRBJ1-2	TGTGCCAGCAGCAGGGTCTATGGCTACACCTTC	CASSRVYGYTF
NA	TRBV6-5	NA	TRBJ1-1	TGTGCCAGCAGTTCCGGGCAGGGGAGCACTGAAGCTTTCTTT	CASSSGQGSTEAFF
NA	TRBV21-1	few	TRBJ1-6	TGTGCCAGCAGCCCATCCCGAGGGGGCGATGGAAATTCACCCCTCCACTTT	CASSPSRGGDGNSPLHF
NA	TRBV3-1/TRBV3-2	NA	TRBJ1-1	TGTGCCAGCAGCCAAAGGTCGACAGAGAACACTGAAGCTTTCTTT	CASSQRSTENTEAFF
TRBD1	TRBV7-2	few	TRBJ2-3	TGTGCCAGCAGCTCGGACAGGGGCACAGATACGCAGTATTTT	CASSSDRGTDTQYF
TRBD1	TRBV5-1	NA	TRBJ1-1	TGCGCCAGCAGCCTTCAGGGGGCGCAGGGGACTGAAGCTTTCTTT	CASSLQGAQGTEAFF
NA	TRBV5-1	NA	TRBJ2-7	TGCGCCAGCAGCTTGGCAGGGGACCCCTACGAGCAGTACTTC	CASSLAGDPYEQYF